Following are 6 T cell receptor beta chains from one sample sequenced in a study of T cells in women clearing cervical HPV infection. Assay: immunoSEQ multiplex PCR; the TCRdb copy retains only in-frame clones and omits some. This listing includes roughly 30,000 clones. Sequenced input: blood buffy coat. The receptors come from a woman aged 18-70 years with a cervical HPV16 infection that either progressed to CIN3+ or cleared (not recorded which).

On this clone itself: Germline is not matched at one junction end, which may reflect a read error. Sequencing ends 3 residues short of the CDR3 end; the germline J gene provides the rest. The chain couples TRBV2 to TRBJ1-5; TRBD1 matches 7 bases. The CDR3 has 14 residues. Per germline, CDR1 SNHLY and CDR2 FYNNEI. CDR3 bases read: TGTGCCAGCACCGAGGGGGACAGCAATCGGCCC. This translates into CASTEGDSNRP. From start to end, the CDR3 is CASTEGDSNRPQHF. Together with reference TRBV2 and TRBJ1-5, the CDR3 gives the full variable domain: EPEVTQTPSHQVTQMGQEVILRCVPISNHLYFYWYRQILGQKVEFLVSFYNNEISEKSEIFDDQFSVERPDGSNFTLKIRSTKLEDSAMYFCASTEGDSNRPQHFGDGTRLSIL.

Details on this clone: The CDR3 goes on 3 residues after the read ends, and that part is filled in from the germline J gene. V and J are TRBV18 and TRBJ2-3; 8 nucleotides align to TRBD2. V shed 3 bases and J 2 bases; nucleotides not matched to a gene: 10. This CDR3 contains 17 residues. The V gene's germline CDR1 is KGHSH and CDR2 LQKENI. CDR3 region: CASSPLTSGRITDTQYF. CDR3 DNA, as far as it was read: TGTGCCAGCTCACCCTTGACAAGCGGGAGAATCACAGATACG. Together with reference TRBV18 and TRBJ2-3, the CDR3 gives the full variable domain: NAGVMQNPRHLVRRRGQEARLRCSPMKGHSHVYWYRQLPEEGLKFMVYLQKENIIDESGMPKERFSAEFPKEGPSILRIQQVVRGDSAAYFCASSPLTSGRITDTQYFGPGTRLTVL.

Worth noting for this clone: Coverage ceases 3 residues before the CDR3 finishes, and the germline J gene fills in the end. The chain uses TRBV18 and TRBJ2-2; possible D gene TRBD2, 5 bases. This CDR3 is 14 amino acids long. From germline, CDR1 is KGHSH and CDR2 LQKENI. The V gene lost 3 bases and the J gene lost 3 bases, with 8 bases spanning the gap. Partial CDR3 DNA: TGTGCCAGCTCACCCCGAGGGTACACCGGGGAG. Protein: CASSPRGYTGE. The whole CDR3 region reads CASSPRGYTGELFF. Full variable domain (outside the CDR3, taken from reference TRBV18 and TRBJ2-2): NAGVMQNPRHLVRRRGQEARLRCSPMKGHSHVYWYRQLPEEGLKFMVYLQKENIIDESGMPKERFSAEFPKEGPSILRIQQVVRGDSAAYFCASSPRGYTGELFFGEGSRLTVL.

A note on this clone: Read coverage stops 3 residues before the CDR3 terminus; the germline J gene supplies the remainder. V is TRBV7-9 and J is TRBJ2-7; D unclear. This CDR3 is 15 amino acids long. The germline V and J ends were trimmed by 1 base and 2 bases, with 12 bases remaining between them. Germline values: CDR1 SEHNR, CDR2 FQNEAQ (reference sequence). The CDR3 bases that were read are TGTGCCAGCAGCTTAGGTACTACGTTAACCTACGAG. Protein product: CASSLGTTLTYE. The complete CDR3 protein is CASSLGTTLTYEQYF.

With regard to this clone: The read stops 3 residues short of the end of the CDR3; the missing end is completed from the germline J gene. V gene TRBV20-1 combines with J gene TRBJ1-2; 10 nucleotides agree with TRBD1. The ends lost 6 bases at V and 5 bases at J; junction bases unmatched: 9. Per germline, CDR1 DFQATT and CDR2 SNEGSKA (reference sequence). This CDR3 is 14 amino acids long. The CDR3 loop is CSATSGTGEYGYTF. The sequenced part of the CDR3 DNA is TGCAGTGCCACTTCTGGGACAGGGGAATATGGC.

Of note for this clone: The missing CDR3 end, 3 residues past where the read stops, is filled in from the germline J gene. The chain links TRBV7-3 to TRBJ2-7; D gene ambiguous. CDR3 size: 15 residues. Germline V gene data show CDR1 as SGHTA and CDR2 as FQGTGA. The germline V and J ends were trimmed by 1 base and 2 bases, with 12 bases remaining between them. CDR3 sequence reads: CASSLNPNAAYEQYF. CDR3 DNA (partial): TGTGCCAGCAGCTTAAACCCAAACGCGGCCTACGAG.